This entry is about one TCR beta chain. Germline lookup yields CDR1 SEHNR and CDR2 FQNEAQ (reference sequence). The V gene end was trimmed by 5 bases and the J gene end by 7 bases; junction bases not matched to a gene: 12. The CDR3 has 16 amino acids. The data were produced by immunoSEQ multiplex PCR, yet TCRdb's version contains in-frame clones alone and is incomplete. This table holds about 84,000 clones, about 83% found once. This sample is drawn from a study of blood T cell repertoires in COVID-19. Study-level information: The analysed material was cDNA or gDNA that came from T cells, B-cell-depleted T cells, or PBMCs.

This chain links TRBV7-9 with TRBJ2-1; 9 bases are shared with TRBD2. The sequence derives from a woman of 80 years or more with acute or convalescent COVID-19. The sequenced material came from peripheral blood. CDR3 bases: TGTGCCAGCAGCCGTGACGGGGCGGGAGGGTGGAATGAGCAGTTCTTC. It yields the protein CASSRDGAGGWNEQFF.